A selection of T cell receptor beta chains follows, all from one sample in a study of blood T cell repertoires in COVID-19. Measured with immunoSEQ multiplex PCR; TCRdb has only the in-frame clones, and not every one. The sample consists of 130,000 to 150,000 clones, roughly three quarters of them appearing once. Sequencing was done on a sample of peripheral blood. These receptors all stem from a woman in her seventies with COVID-19, enrolled during active disease. The CDR3 runs from the conserved cysteine through the conserved F or W. The D gene is left open where the match is weak. Clone size is given for some rows only: seen once, a few or many times, or a class if the clone is expanded.

CDR3nt,CDR3aa,j_gene,len,d_gene,v_gene,abundance
TGCGCCAGCAGCTTGGCCGGGGCAGGGGAACAGCCCCAGCATTTT,CASSLAGAGEQPQHF,TRBJ1-5,15,NA,TRBV5-1,NA
TGTGCCAGCAGTCGACAGGGTAGTGAAAAACTGTTTTTT,CASSRQGSEKLFF,TRBJ1-4,13,TRBD1,TRBV2,few
TGTGCCACCTGTCTCGGAGGGGTCGGGTGTCCTGAAGCTTTCTTT,CATCLGGVGCPEAFF,TRBJ1-1,15,NA,TRBV10-3,NA
TGTGCCAGCAGCCAAAGCGGGGGGGCCGGAGAGACCCAGTACTTC,CASSQSGGAGETQYF,TRBJ2-5,15,TRBD2,TRBV4-2,NA
TGTGCCAGTAGACAACAGGGGGCGAGGGAGCAGTACTTC,CASRQQGAREQYF,TRBJ2-7,13,TRBD1,TRBV19,few
TGTGCCAGCAAAAACACTGGGCCATACTCTGGAAACACCATATATTTT,CASKNTGPYSGNTIYF,TRBJ1-3,16,NA,TRBV28,NA
TGTGCCTGGCTACTAGCGGGGGCCCCGGGGCAGTTCTTC,CAWLLAGAPGQFF,TRBJ2-1,13,TRBD2,TRBV30,NA
TGTGCCAGCCGGGGGGACACTGGAAACACCATATATTTT,CASRGDTGNTIYF,TRBJ1-3,13,NA,TRBV2,NA
TGTGCCAGCAGCTTGCTGGGCGGGGCAACTAATGAAAAACTGTTTTTT,CASSLLGGATNEKLFF,TRBJ1-4,16,NA,TRBV5-8,NA
TGTGCCAGTAGGGACAGGGGAGACACCGGGGAGCTGTTTTTT,CASRDRGDTGELFF,TRBJ2-2,14,TRBD1,TRBV19,once
TGCAGTGCTAGTAGCGGGGCGGTCCGGGTAGATACGCAGTATTTT,CSASSGAVRVDTQYF,TRBJ2-3,15,TRBD2,TRBV20-1,NA
TGTGCCAGCAGCTCCCCGAGGCGCCTTGAGCAGTTCTTC,CASSSPRRLEQFF,TRBJ2-1,13,NA,TRBV13,NA
TGCGCCAGCAGCGAACAGGGATTCAATGAAAAACTGTTTTTT,CASSEQGFNEKLFF,TRBJ1-4,14,NA,TRBV5-1,NA
TGTGCCAGCAGCCCCTTACCTCGGGATTCACCCCTCCACTTT,CASSPLPRDSPLHF,TRBJ1-6,14,NA,TRBV5-6,NA
TGTGCCAGCAGCTTGGTTGGAGGTAAAGCTTTCTTT,CASSLVGGKAFF,TRBJ1-1,12,NA,TRBV5-8,NA
TGTGCCAGCAGCTTCGACAGCTACGAGCAGTACTTC,CASSFDSYEQYF,TRBJ2-7,12,NA,TRBV5-4,once